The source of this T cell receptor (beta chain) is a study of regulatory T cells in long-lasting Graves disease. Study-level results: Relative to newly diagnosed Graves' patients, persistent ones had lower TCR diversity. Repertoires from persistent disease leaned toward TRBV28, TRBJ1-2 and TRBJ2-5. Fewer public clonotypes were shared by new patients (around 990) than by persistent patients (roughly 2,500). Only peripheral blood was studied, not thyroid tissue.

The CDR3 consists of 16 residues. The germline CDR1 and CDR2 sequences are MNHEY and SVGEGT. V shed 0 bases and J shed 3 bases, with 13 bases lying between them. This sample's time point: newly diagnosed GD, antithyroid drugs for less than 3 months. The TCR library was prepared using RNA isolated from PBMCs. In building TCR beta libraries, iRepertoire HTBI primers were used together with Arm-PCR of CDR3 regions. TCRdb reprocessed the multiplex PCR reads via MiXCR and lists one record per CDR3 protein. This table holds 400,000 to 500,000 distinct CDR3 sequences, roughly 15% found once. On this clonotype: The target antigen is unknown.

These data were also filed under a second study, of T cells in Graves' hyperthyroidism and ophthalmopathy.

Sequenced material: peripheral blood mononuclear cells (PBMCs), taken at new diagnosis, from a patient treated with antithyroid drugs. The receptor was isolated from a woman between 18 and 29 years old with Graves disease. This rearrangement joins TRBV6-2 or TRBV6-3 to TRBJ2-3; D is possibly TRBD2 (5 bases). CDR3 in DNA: TGTGCCAGCAGTTACTCGAGGGCGTTTGATACAGATACGCAGTATTTT. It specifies CASSYSRAFDTDTQYF.